Below, one TCR beta chain is given with its context. Germline CDR1 is LNHDA and CDR2 is SQIVND (reference sequence). The CDR3 totals 14 residues. Between the trimmed V and J ends, which lost 6 bases and 7 bases, there was a span of 18 bases. This sample was included in a study of blood T cell repertoires in COVID-19. Assay: immunoSEQ multiplex PCR; the TCRdb copy retains only in-frame clones and omits some. The table has 210,000 or so clones, 75% to 85% seen once. V usage is TRBV19 and J usage is TRBJ2-5; D is undetermined. This clonotype was obtained from a woman aged 25 to 39 with COVID-19, enrolled during active disease. The sequenced sample was peripheral blood. CDR3 region: CASRPFSPVGTQYF. The CDR3 DNA sequence: TGTGCCAGTAGGCCCTTTTCCCCGGTCGGGACCCAGTACTTC.